This TCR beta chain was captured by sequencing in a study of OX40 agonist ivuxolimab in advanced cancers. On cycle 4 day 1 and cycle 7 day 1, as well as at baseline, blood was sampled. The germline V gene has CDR1 MRHNA and CDR2 SNTAGT. Trimming cost V 5 bases and J 0 bases, with 13 bases left between them. The length of the CDR3 is 15 residues. Broader study findings: Dose levels from 0.1 to 3.0 mg/kg saw CD4+ and CD8+ blood T cells expand clonally by week 6. Antigen specificity remained undetermined for the expanded peripheral T cells. CD8+ T cells averaged more expanded clones than CD4+.

In regard to this clone: Antigen specificity is unknown.

Clones were sequenced by immunoSEQ multiplex PCR, and TCRdb holds only the in-frame ones, with some missing. The table includes some 46,000 clones, more than 70% detected once. The chain joins TRBV6-4 to TRBJ1-1; D gene unclear. Source: CD4+ or CD8+ T cells sorted from blood, taken in a trial of the OX40 agonist ivuxolimab. The clonotype was recovered from an adult with an advanced solid tumor such as melanoma, head and neck, liver or kidney cancer. The CDR3 coding sequence is TGTGCCAGCAGTCCAACTTTTGGGGTGAACACTGAAGCTTTCTTT. It specifies CASSPTFGVNTEAFF.